This TCR beta chain was identified during a study of T cells in Graves' hyperthyroidism and ophthalmopathy. Findings and limits, study-wide: From stable hyperthyroidism, ophthalmopathy was set apart by a 13 V-J model.

Comments on this clonotype: The target antigen is unknown. A much larger clone lies a single base off, so this may be a read error.

Amplification targeted TCR beta CDR3 regions from RNA transcripts. The TCR CDR3 was amplified in a first-round RT-PCR using the HTBI primer set. TCRdb independently ran MiXCR on the multiplex PCR reads; one entry per CDR3 protein. Of some 320,000 distinct CDR3 sequences detected, roughly an eighth appear once; the ten largest clones hold roughly 35%. CDR3 length: 13 amino acids. CDR1 is SEHNR and CDR2 is FQNEAQ in the germline V gene (reference sequence). The sequence came from a middle-aged woman with Graves' ophthalmopathy. The specimen sequenced was blood. V gene TRBV7-9 combines with J gene TRBJ2-5; D may be TRBD1 (6 bases). The CDR3: CASSARGAEIQYF. In DNA, the CDR3 is TGTGCCAGCAGCGCCAGGGGCGCAGAGATCCAGTACTTC. Supplemented by reference TRBV7-9 and TRBJ2-5, the full variable domain reads DTGVSQNPRHKITKRGQNVTFRCDPISEHNRLYWYRQTLGQGPEFLTYFQNEAQLEKSRLLSDRFSAERPKGSFSTLEIQRTEQGDSAMYLCASSARGAEIQYFGPGTRLLVL.